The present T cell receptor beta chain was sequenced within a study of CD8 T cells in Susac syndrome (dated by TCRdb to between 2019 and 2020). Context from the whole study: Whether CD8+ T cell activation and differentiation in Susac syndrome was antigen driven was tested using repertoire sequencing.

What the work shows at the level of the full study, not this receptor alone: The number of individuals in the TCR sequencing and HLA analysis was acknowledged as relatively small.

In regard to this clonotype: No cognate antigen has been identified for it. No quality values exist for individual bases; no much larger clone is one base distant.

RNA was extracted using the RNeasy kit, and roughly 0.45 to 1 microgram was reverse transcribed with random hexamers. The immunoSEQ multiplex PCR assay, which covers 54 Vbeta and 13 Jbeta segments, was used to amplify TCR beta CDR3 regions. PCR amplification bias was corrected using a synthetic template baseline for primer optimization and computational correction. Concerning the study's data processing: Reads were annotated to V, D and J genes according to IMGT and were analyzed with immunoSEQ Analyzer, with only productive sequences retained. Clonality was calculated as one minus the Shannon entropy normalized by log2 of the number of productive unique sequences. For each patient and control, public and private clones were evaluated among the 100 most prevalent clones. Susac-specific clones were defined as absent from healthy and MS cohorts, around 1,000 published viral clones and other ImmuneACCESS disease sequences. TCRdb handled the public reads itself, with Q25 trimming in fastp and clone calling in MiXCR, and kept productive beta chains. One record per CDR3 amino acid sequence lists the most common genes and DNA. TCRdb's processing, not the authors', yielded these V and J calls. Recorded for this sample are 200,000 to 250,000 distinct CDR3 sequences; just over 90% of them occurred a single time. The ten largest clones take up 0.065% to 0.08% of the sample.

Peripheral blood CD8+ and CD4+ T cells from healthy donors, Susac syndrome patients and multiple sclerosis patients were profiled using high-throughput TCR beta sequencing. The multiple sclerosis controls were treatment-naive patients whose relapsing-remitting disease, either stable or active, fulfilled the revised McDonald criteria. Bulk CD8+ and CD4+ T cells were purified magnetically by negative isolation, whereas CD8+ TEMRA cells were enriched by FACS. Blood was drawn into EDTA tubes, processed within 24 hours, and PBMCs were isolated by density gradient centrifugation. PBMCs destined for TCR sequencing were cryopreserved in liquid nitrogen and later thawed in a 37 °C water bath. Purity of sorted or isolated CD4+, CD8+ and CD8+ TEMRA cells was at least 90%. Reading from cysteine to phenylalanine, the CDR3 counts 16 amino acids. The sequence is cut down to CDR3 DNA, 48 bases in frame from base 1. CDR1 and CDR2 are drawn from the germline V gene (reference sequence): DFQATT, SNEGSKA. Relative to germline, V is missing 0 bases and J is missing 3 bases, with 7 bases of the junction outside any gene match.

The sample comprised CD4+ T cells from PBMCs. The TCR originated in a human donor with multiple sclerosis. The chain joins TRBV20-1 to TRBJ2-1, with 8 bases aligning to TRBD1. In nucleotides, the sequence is TGCAGTGCTAGAGATGCGCGACAGGGGAACTACAATGAGCAGTTCTTC. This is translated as CSARDARQGNYNEQFF.